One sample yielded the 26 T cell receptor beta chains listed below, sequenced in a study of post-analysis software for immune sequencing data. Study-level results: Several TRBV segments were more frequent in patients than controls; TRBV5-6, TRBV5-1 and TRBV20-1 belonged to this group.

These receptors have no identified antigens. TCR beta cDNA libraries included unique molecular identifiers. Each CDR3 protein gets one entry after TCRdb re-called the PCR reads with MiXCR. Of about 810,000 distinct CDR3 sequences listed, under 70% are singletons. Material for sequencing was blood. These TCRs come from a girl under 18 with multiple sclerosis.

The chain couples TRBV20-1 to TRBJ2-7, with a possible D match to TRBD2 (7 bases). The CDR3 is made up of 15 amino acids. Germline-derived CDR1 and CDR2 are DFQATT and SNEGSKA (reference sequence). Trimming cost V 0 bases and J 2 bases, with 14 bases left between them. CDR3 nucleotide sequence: TGCAGTGCTAGAGATTCTCGGGGGGCTACCTACGAGCAGTACTTC. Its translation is CSARDSRGATYEQYF.

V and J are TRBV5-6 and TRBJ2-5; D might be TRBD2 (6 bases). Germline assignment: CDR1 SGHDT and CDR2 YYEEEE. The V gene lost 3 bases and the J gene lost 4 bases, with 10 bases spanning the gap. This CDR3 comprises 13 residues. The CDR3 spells CASSSQEGETQYF. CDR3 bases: TGTGCCAGCAGCTCCCAGGAGGGAGAGACCCAGTACTTC.

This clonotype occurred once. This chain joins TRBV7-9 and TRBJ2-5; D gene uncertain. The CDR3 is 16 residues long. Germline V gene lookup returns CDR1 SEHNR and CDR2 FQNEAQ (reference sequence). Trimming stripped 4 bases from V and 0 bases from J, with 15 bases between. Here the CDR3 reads CASSSRPGRNQETQYF. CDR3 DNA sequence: TGTGCCAGCAGCTCTAGACCTGGACGTAACCAAGAGACCCAGTACTTC.

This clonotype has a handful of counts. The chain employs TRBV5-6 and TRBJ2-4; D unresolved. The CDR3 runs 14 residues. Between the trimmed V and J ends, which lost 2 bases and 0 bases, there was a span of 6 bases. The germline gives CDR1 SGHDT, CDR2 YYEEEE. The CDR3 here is CASSFAVAKNIQYF. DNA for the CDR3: TGTGCCAGCAGCTTCGCGGTAGCCAAAAACATTCAGTACTTC.

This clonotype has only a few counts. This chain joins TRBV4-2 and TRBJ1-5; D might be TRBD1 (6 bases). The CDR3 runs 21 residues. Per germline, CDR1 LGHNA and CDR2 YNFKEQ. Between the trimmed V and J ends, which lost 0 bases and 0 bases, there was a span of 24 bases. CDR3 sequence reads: CASSQDPPPGHQFYSNQPQHF. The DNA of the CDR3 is TGTGCCAGCAGCCAAGACCCTCCCCCGGGACACCAATTCTATAGCAATCAGCCCCAGCATTTT.

The CDR3 region has the DNA TGTGCCAGCAGTATTTGGACAGGCCATAGCACCGGGGAGCTGTTTTTT. It is translated as CASSIWTGHSTGELFF. The chain uses TRBV27 and TRBJ2-2; 7 bases agree with TRBD1. Germline V lookup: CDR1 MNHEY, CDR2 SMNVEV (reference sequence). V shed 5 bases and J 4 bases; nucleotides not matched to a gene: 10. This CDR3 contains 16 residues.

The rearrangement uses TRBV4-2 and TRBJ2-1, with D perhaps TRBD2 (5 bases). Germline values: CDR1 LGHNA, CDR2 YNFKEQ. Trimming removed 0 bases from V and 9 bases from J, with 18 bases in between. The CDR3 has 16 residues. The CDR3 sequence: CASSQDRPIPGGEQFF. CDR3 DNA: TGTGCCAGCAGCCAAGATCGCCCTATTCCAGGAGGTGAGCAGTTCTTC.

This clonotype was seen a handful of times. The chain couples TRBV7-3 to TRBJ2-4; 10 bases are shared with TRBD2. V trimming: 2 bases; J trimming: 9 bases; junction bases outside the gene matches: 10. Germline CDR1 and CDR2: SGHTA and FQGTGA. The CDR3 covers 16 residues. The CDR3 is CASSLGASGRESIQYF. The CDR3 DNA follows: TGTGCCAGCAGCTTAGGTGCTAGCGGGAGAGAAAGCATTCAGTACTTC.

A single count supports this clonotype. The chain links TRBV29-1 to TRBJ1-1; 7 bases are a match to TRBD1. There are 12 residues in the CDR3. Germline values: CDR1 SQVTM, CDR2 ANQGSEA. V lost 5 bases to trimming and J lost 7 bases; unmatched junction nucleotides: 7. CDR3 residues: CSVSGQTIEAFF. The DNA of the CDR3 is TGCAGCGTTTCGGGACAGACGATTGAAGCTTTCTTT.

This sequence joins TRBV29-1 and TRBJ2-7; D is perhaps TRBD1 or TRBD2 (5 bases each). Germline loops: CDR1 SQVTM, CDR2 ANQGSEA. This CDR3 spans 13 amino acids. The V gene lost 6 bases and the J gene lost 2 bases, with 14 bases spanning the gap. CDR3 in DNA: TGCAGCGTAAAGGGGAGTCTGGCCTACGAGCAGTACTTC. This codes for CSVKGSLAYEQYF.

The CDR3 DNA is TGTGCCAGCAGTGAAGAATACGGTCCGATCTACGAGCAGTACTTC. Its translation: CASSEEYGPIYEQYF. The rearrangement uses TRBV6-1 and TRBJ2-5, with D unclear. The end of the DNA aligns better with TRBJ2-7, so the J call may be wrong. The CDR3 runs to 15 residues. CDR1 is MNHNS, CDR2 SASEGT, per germline.

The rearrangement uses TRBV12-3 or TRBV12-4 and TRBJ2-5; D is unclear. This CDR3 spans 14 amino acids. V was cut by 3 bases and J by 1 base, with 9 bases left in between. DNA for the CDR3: TGTGCCAGCAGTTTTGGTCTCAGCCAAGAGACCCAGTACTTC. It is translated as CASSFGLSQETQYF.

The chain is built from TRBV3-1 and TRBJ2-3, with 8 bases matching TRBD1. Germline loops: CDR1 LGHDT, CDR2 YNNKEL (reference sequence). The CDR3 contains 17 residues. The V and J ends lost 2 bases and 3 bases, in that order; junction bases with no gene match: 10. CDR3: CASSQLGRGRRTDTQYF. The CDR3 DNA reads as TGTGCCAGCAGCCAACTCGGCAGGGGGCGAAGGACAGATACGCAGTATTTT.

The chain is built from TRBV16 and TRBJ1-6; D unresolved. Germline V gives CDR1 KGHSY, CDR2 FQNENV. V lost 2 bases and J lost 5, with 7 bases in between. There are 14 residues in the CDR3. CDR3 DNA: TGTGCCAGCAGCCAAATAGCCGATAATTCACCCCTCCACTTT. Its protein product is CASSQIADNSPLHF.

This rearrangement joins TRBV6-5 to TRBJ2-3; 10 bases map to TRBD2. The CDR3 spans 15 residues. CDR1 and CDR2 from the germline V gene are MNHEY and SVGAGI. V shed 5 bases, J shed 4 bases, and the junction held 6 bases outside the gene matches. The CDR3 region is CASSGSGRRADTQYF. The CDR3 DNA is TGTGCCAGCAGTGGTAGCGGGAGGAGAGCAGATACGCAGTATTTT.

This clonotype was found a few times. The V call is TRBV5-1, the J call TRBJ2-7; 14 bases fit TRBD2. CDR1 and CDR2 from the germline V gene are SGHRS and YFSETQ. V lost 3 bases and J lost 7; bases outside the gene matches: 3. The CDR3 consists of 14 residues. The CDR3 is CASSWGLAGVEQYF. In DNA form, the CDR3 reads TGCGCCAGCAGCTGGGGACTAGCGGGAGTGGAGCAGTACTTC.

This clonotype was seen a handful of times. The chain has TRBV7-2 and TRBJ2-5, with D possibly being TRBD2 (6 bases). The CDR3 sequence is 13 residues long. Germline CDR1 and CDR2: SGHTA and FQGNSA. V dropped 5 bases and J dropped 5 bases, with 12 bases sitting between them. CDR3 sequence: CASSPGGRETQYF. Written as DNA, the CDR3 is TGTGCCAGCAGCCCCGGAGGGCGGGAGACCCAGTACTTC.

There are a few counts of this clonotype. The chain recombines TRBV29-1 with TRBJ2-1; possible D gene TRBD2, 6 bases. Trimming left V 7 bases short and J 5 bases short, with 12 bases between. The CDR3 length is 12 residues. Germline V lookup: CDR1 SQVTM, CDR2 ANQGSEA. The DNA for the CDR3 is TGCAGCGCATCGACTAGAAACAATGAGCAGTTCTTC. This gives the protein CSASTRNNEQFF.

The CDR3: CASSYRGRDTGANVLTF. The CDR3 region has the DNA TGTGCCAGCAGCTACCGGGGCAGGGACACTGGGGCCAACGTCCTGACTTTC. V usage is TRBV7-2 and J usage is TRBJ2-6, with a possible D match to TRBD1 (6 bases). The germline gives CDR1 SGHTA, CDR2 FQGNSA. The ends were cut back, 4 bases at V and 2 bases at J, with 15 bases in the middle. The CDR3 runs 17 residues.

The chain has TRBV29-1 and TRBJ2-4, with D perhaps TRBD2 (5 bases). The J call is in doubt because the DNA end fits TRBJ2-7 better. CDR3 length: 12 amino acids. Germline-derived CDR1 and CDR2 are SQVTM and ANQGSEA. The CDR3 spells CSVGPGENEQYF. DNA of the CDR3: TGCAGCGTTGGTCCCGGGGAGAACGAGCAGTACTTC.

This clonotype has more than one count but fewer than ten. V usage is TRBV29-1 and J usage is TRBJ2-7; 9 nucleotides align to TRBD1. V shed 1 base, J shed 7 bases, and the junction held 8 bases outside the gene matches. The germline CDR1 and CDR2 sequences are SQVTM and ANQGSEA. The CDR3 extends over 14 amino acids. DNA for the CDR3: TGCAGCGTTGAAGTGGGACAGGGCCTCGGAGAGCAGTACTTC. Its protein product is CSVEVGQGLGEQYF.

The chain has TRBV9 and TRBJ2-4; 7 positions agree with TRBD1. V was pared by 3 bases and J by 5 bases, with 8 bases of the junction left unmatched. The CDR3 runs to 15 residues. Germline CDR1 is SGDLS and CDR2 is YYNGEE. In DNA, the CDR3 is TGTGCCAGCAGCGCCCGACAGGGCACCCAAAACATTCAGTACTTC. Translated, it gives CASSARQGTQNIQYF.

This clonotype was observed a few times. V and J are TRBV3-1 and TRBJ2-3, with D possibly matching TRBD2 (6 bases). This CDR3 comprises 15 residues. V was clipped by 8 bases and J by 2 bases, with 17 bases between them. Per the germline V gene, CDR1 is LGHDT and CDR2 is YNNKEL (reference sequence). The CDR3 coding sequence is TGTGCCAGCGTCCCGGGAGCTCAGTACACAGATACGCAGTATTTT. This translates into CASVPGAQYTDTQYF.

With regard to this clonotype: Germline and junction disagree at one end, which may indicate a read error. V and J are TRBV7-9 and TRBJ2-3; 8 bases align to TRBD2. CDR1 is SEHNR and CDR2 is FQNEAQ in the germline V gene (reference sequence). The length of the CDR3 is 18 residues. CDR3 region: CTSSSPGDSGVITDTQYF. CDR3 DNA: TGTACCAGCAGCTCTCCTGGTGATAGCGGGGTAATCACAGATACGCAGTATTTT. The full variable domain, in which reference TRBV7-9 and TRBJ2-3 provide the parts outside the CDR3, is DTGVSQNPRHKITKRGQNVTFRCDPISEHNRLYWYRQTLGQGPEFLTYFQNEAQLEKSRLLSDRFSAERPKGSFSTLEIQRTEQGDSAMYLCTSSSPGDSGVITDTQYFGPGTRLTVL.

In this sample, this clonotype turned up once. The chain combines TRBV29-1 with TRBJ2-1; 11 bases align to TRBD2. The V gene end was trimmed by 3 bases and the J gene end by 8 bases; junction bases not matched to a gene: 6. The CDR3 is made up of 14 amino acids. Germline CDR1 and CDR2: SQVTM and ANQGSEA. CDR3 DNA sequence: TGCAGCGTTGAGCTAGCGGGGGGCCCGTATGAGCAGTTCTTC. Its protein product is CSVELAGGPYEQFF.

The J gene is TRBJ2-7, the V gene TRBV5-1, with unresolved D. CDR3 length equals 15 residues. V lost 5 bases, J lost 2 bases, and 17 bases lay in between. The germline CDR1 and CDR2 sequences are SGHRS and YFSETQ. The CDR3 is CASRYGMGSPYEQYF. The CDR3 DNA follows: TGCGCCAGCAGGTATGGGATGGGTTCCCCCTACGAGCAGTACTTC.